Below are 23 T cell receptor beta chains sequenced from a single sample in a study of human T cells and chemical hapten exposure. Described time point: patch test 1, 2 weeks after DPC sensitization. Specified treatment: therapeutic diphenylcyclopropenone sensitization with weekly scalp DPC. MiXCR was run by TCRdb on the RACE reads, yielding one entry per CDR3 protein. The table lists just under 350,000 distinct CDR3 sequences, under 9% of them singletons. The sample consisted of whole blood, taken in connection with sensitization to the hapten diphenylcyclopropenone (DPC). The receptors were sampled from a woman younger than 30 with alopecia areata. Some clones in this sample may be carry-over from other donors' samples.

This clonotype was found many times. V gene TRBV3-1 combines with J gene TRBJ2-1, with TRBD2 identical over 9 bases. There are 14 residues in the CDR3. Trimming at V came to 2 bases and at J to 15 bases, leaving 11 bases not matched to a gene. Germline values: CDR1 LGHDT, CDR2 YNNKEL (reference sequence). The CDR3 here is CASSQTAGGKNPFF. The CDR3 coding sequence is TGTGCCAGCAGCCAAACGGCGGGGGGGAAGAATCCGTTCTTC.

There are many counts of this clonotype. The rearrangement joins TRBV6-5 to TRBJ2-2, with D possibly TRBD1 on 5 matching bases. There are 15 residues in the CDR3. V was shortened by 6 bases and J by 0 bases, with 11 bases between the two germline ends. The germline V gene has CDR1 MNHEY and CDR2 SVGAGI. CDR3 in amino acids: CASSLRVANTGELFF. As DNA, the CDR3 is TGTGCCAGCAGCCTCAGGGTTGCGAACACCGGGGAGCTGTTTTTT.

This clonotype was found a few times. This rearrangement joins TRBV27 to TRBJ1-5; D is perhaps TRBD1 (5 bases). Germline V gene lookup returns CDR1 MNHEY and CDR2 SMNVEV (reference sequence). V was cut by 6 bases and J by 0 bases, with 12 bases left in between. This CDR3 region has 15 residues. Written as DNA, the CDR3 is TGTGCCAGCAGCCCCGACAGCTATAGCAATCAGCCCCAGCATTTT. Encoded protein: CASSPDSYSNQPQHF.

This clonotype was detected a few times. This chain joins TRBV4-3 and TRBJ2-1; 7 bases agree with TRBD2. The trim removed 1 base at V and 4 bases at J, leaving 10 bases unmatched. CDR1 and CDR2 from the germline V gene are LGHNA and YSLEER. The CDR3 sequence is 17 residues long. The CDR3 nucleotides are TGCGCCAGCAGCCAAGGGGAGGGGTCTTCGGTTTACAATGAGCAGTTCTTC. Translating gives CASSQGEGSSVYNEQFF.

The chain links TRBV3-1 to TRBJ2-3, with 9 bases that match TRBD2. Germline CDR1 is LGHDT and CDR2 is YNNKEL (reference sequence). V lost 1 base to trimming and J lost 2 bases; unmatched junction nucleotides: 1. This CDR3 region has 15 residues. In DNA form, the CDR3 reads TGTGCCAGCAGCCAAGGCGGGGGGGCCACAGATACGCAGTATTTT. Protein product: CASSQGGGATDTQYF.

The rearrangement joins TRBV3-1 to TRBJ1-1; 7 nucleotides agree with TRBD1. The germline gives CDR1 LGHDT, CDR2 YNNKEL (reference sequence). The CDR3 has 11 amino acids. Losses at the gene ends were 11 bases for V and 9 bases for J; bases not matched to a gene: 9. In DNA, the CDR3 is TGTGCCGGATCAGGGGGGAGTCAAGCTTTCTTT. Its protein product is CAGSGGSQAFF.

This chain connects TRBV20-1 to TRBJ2-3; D is unresolved. Germline assignment: CDR1 DFQATT and CDR2 SNEGSKA (reference sequence). The CDR3 is 11 residues long. The DNA for the CDR3 is TGCACAGTGCTAGTAACAGATACGCAGTATTTT. It yields the protein CTVLVTDTQYF.

A remark on this clonotype: This may arise from a read error, as a much more abundant clone is one base away. The chain links TRBV7-9 to TRBJ1-1, with 7 bases matching TRBD1. J gave up 5 bases and V 4 bases, and 10 bases lay outside the gene matches. Germline CDR1 is SEHNR and CDR2 is FQNEAQ (reference sequence). The CDR3 is 15 residues long. CDR3 nucleotide sequence: TGTGCCAGCAGCTCCGCACAGGGGTGGAGTACTGAAGCTTTCTTT. Translation gives CASSSAQGWSTEAFF.

This clonotype was detected ten times or more. The J gene is TRBJ1-1, the V gene TRBV5-1, with D hard to call. V was pared by 4 bases and J by 0 bases, with 19 bases between. The germline V gene encodes CDR1 SGHRS and CDR2 YFSETQ. This CDR3 region has 17 residues. CDR3 coding DNA: TGCGCCAGCAGCCTCCTCTCAGTTTCTCAAGTGAACACTGAAGCTTTCTTT. This codes for CASSLLSVSQVNTEAFF.

This clonotype was recorded a few times. The rearrangement uses TRBV27 and TRBJ2-1, with D perhaps matching TRBD2 (6 bases). Germline-derived CDR1 and CDR2 are MNHEY and SMNVEV (reference sequence). The V and J ends lost 5 bases and 3 bases respectively, with 11 bases between them. This CDR3 region has 14 residues. CDR3 nucleotides: TGTGCCAGCAGTCCGGGGGAGGTCTACAATGAGCAGTTCTTC. Its protein product is CASSPGEVYNEQFF.

The chain has TRBV18 and TRBJ1-1; 10 bases align to TRBD1. Trimming removed 3 bases from V and 10 bases from J; junction bases left unmatched: 11. The length of the CDR3 is 15 residues. CDR1 and CDR2 (germline): KGHSH, LQKENI. The CDR3 loop reads CASSPQDRGMFGAFF. The CDR3 bases are TGTGCCAGCTCACCGCAGGACAGGGGGATGTTTGGAGCTTTCTTT.

V usage is TRBV12-3 or TRBV12-4 and J usage is TRBJ2-7, with 9 bases that match TRBD2. The V gene end was trimmed by 2 bases and the J gene end by 6 bases; junction bases not matched to a gene: 8. This CDR3 has 15 amino acids. As DNA, the CDR3 is TGTGCCAGCAGTTTACGGGGACTAGCCAGCGGCGAGCAGTACTTC. Protein product: CASSLRGLASGEQYF.

The V and J genes are TRBV6-2 or TRBV6-3 and TRBJ1-5; D is ambiguous. In germline, CDR1 is MNHEY, CDR2 SVGEGT. V dropped 7 bases and J dropped 0 bases, with 13 bases sitting between them. This CDR3 has 15 amino acids. CDR3 in amino acids: CASMEGTLSNQPQHF. The CDR3, as DNA: TGTGCCAGCATGGAGGGAACTCTTAGCAATCAGCCCCAGCATTTT.

This chain links TRBV10-3 with TRBJ2-3; a weak D match, TRBD1 (5 bases). The CDR3 totals 14 residues. Trimming stripped 3 bases from V and 5 bases from J, with 12 bases between. Germline CDR1 reads ENHRY; CDR2 reads SYGVKD. The CDR3 nucleotides are TGTGCCATCAGTGATAAAAAGGGGCAAGATACGCAGTATTTT. Its translation: CAISDKKGQDTQYF.

A few counts support this clonotype. The chain joins TRBV4-1 to TRBJ1-1, with D unclear. Germline assignment: CDR1 MGHRA and CDR2 YSYEKL. This CDR3 has 16 amino acids. Trimming removed 0 bases from V and 0 bases from J, with 11 bases in between. CDR3 loop: CASSQEDRALNTEAFF. The CDR3, as DNA: TGCGCCAGCAGCCAAGAAGATAGGGCGTTGAACACTGAAGCTTTCTTT.

The rearrangement links TRBV29-1 to TRBJ1-4; no clear D gene. The CDR3 extends over 14 amino acids. The germline V gene has CDR1 SQVTM and CDR2 ANQGSEA. Trimming shortened V by 5 bases and J by 4 bases, and 14 bases separated the two germline ends. CDR3: CSVSGSLFNEKLFF. The DNA for the CDR3 is TGCAGCGTTAGTGGAAGCCTATTTAATGAAAAACTGTTTTTT.

This clonotype was seen ten or more times. This chain uses TRBV10-3 with TRBJ2-7, with 7 bases lining up with TRBD1. The CDR3 totals 14 residues. Looked up from germline, CDR1 is ENHRY and CDR2 is SYGVKD. Unmatched junction bases numbered 11, after V lost 8 bases and J lost 4 bases. This CDR3 reads CAISGTASPYEQYF. CDR3 in DNA: TGTGCCATCTCCGGGACAGCGAGTCCGTACGAGCAGTACTTC.

The chain is built from TRBV27 and TRBJ2-1, with unresolved D. The CDR3 has 15 residues. Looked up from germline, CDR1 is MNHEY and CDR2 is SMNVEV (reference sequence). The germline V and J ends were trimmed by 5 bases and 0 bases, with 11 bases remaining between them. In DNA form, the CDR3 reads TGTGCCAGCAGTCGAATAGATAGCTCCTACAATGAGCAGTTCTTC. Translated, it gives CASSRIDSSYNEQFF.

The chain combines TRBV5-1 with TRBJ1-1; weak D call: TRBD1 (6 bases). The CDR3 runs to 16 residues. V gave up 4 bases and J gave up 0 bases, with 16 bases separating them. Germline values: CDR1 SGHRS, CDR2 YFSETQ. In DNA, the CDR3 is TGCGCCAGCAGCGGGGGGCTTGGAAACATGAACACTGAAGCTTTCTTT. Translation gives CASSGGLGNMNTEAFF.

This clonotype was seen ten or more times. The gene calls are TRBV11-1 and TRBJ2-5; D is uncertain. The V gene's germline CDR1 is SGHAT and CDR2 FQDESV (reference sequence). The V gene lost 2 bases and the J gene lost 1 base, with 14 bases spanning the gap. The CDR3 sequence is 16 residues long. CDR3 in amino acids: CASSLRRDLVQETQYF. CDR3 DNA: TGTGCCAGCAGCTTAAGGCGAGATCTTGTCCAAGAGACCCAGTACTTC.

This clonotype was recorded at least ten times. The chain employs TRBV29-1 and TRBJ2-5, with D possibly TRBD2 on 5 matching bases. CDR1 SQVTM and CDR2 ANQGSEA come from the germline V gene. The CDR3 is 14 amino acids. Trimming shortened V by 4 bases and J by 1 base, and 13 bases separated the two germline ends. This CDR3 is CSVVREIAQETQYF. CDR3 DNA: TGCAGCGTTGTAAGGGAGATCGCCCAAGAGACCCAGTACTTC.

A single count supports this clonotype. This sequence joins TRBV11-2 and TRBJ2-5, with 13 bases fitting TRBD2. CDR1 and CDR2 from the germline V gene are SGHAT and FQNNGV. V lost 1 base and J lost 3; bases outside the gene matches: 8. This CDR3 has 18 amino acids. The CDR3 DNA reads TGTGCCAGCAGCTTAGTCCAACTACTAGCGGGGGGGAAAGAGACCCAGTACTTC. Amino acid sequence: CASSLVQLLAGGKETQYF.

V and J are TRBV7-2 and TRBJ2-6; possible D gene TRBD1, 5 bases. This CDR3 has 15 residues. The V and J ends lost 6 bases and 2 bases respectively, with 11 bases between them. Per germline, CDR1 SGHTA and CDR2 FQGNSA. The CDR3 reads CASRMQGTGANVLTF. In DNA, the CDR3 is TGTGCCAGCAGAATGCAGGGAACTGGGGCCAACGTCCTGACTTTC.